This T cell receptor beta chain is from a study of blood T cell repertoires in COVID-19. Overall study context: The samples span acute and convalescent COVID-19 from the United States, Italy and Spain. PBMCs, B-cell-depleted T cells, or T cells provided the cDNA or gDNA that made up the material.

The authors' processing: The assay estimated nucleated cells by amplifying reference gene primers. Measured with immunoSEQ multiplex PCR; TCRdb has only the in-frame clones, and not every one. The D gene and trimming were derived from the DNA, and the V and J assignments and clone size from that table. This table has approximately 130,000 clones, approximately 84% appearing once. The germline gives CDR1 SGDLS, CDR2 YYNGEE. This CDR3 region has 16 residues. The V end was cut by 3 bases, the J end by 6 bases, with 16 bases between. What was sequenced was peripheral blood. The TCR originated in a human donor in a cohort sampled during active COVID-19. The genes are TRBV9 and TRBJ1-6; perhaps TRBD1 as D (6 bases). The CDR3 nucleotides read TGTGCCAGCAGCGCCGTACAGGGTCTGGGTAATTCACCCCTCCACTTT. This codes for CASSAVQGLGNSPLHF.